The 6 T cell receptor beta chains presented below share a single source sample, sequenced in a study of vaccination and CD4 T cells after COVID-19. This sample's treatment: roughly ten-day PBMC culture with coronavirus spike peptide pools or control peptides (ViraFEST assay). The unexposed donor provided CD4+ T cells, which were taken before the COVID-19 pandemic (2011-2018). Their specific antigens are unknown. Cultured CD4+ T cells had their DNA profiled by the Oncomine TCR Beta short-read assay. Investigators isolated genomic DNA from cultured CD4+ T cells. TCRdb passed the PCR reads through MiXCR, listing each CDR3 protein once. In the table there are around 10,000 distinct CDR3 sequences, about 35% of which are singletons. Sequences were obtained from CD4+ T cells from blood, cultured in vitro. The source of these receptors is a human donor in good health.

The chain carries TRBV6-1 and TRBJ2-1, with 8 bases lining up with TRBD2. From germline, CDR1 is MNHNS and CDR2 SASEGT. J gave up 9 bases and V 7 bases, and 11 bases lay outside the gene matches. This CDR3 has 14 amino acids. In DNA form, the CDR3 reads TGTGCCAGCATGGATATAAGGCGGGGGGTTGAGCAGTTCTTC. Encoded protein: CASMDIRRGVEQFF.

This chain links TRBV7-9 with TRBJ2-3, with 7 nucleotides matching TRBD2. V gave up 5 bases and J gave up 1 base; unmatched junction bases: 21. Germline assignment: CDR1 SEHNR and CDR2 FQNEAQ (reference sequence). This CDR3 contains 20 residues. The CDR3 bases are TGTGCCAGCAGCAAGAGGGAGGGCCTACGGACTTTGAGGGGCACAGATACGCAGTATTTT. Residues: CASSKREGLRTLRGTDTQYF. The full variable domain, in which reference TRBV7-9 and TRBJ2-3 provide the parts outside the CDR3, is DTGVSQNPRHKITKRGQNVTFRCDPISEHNRLYWYRQTLGQGPEFLTYFQNEAQLEKSRLLSDRFSAERPKGSFSTLEIQRTEQGDSAMYLCASSKREGLRTLRGTDTQYFGPGTRLTVL.

The sample holds a few counts of this clonotype. The V and J genes are TRBV6-1 and TRBJ2-1; 11 positions match TRBD2. V shed 6 bases and J 4 bases; nucleotides not matched to a gene: 8. There are 16 residues in the CDR3. Per the germline V gene, CDR1 is MNHNS and CDR2 is SASEGT. The CDR3 sequence is CASRGQTSGGYNEQFF. Written as DNA, the CDR3 is TGTGCCAGCAGGGGTCAAACTAGCGGGGGTTACAATGAGCAGTTCTTC.

This clonotype was detected only a few times. One end of the junction fails to match germline, which may point to a read error. The rearrangement links TRBV19 to TRBJ1-2; D might be TRBD1 (6 bases). The CDR3 runs 11 residues. Germline CDR1 and CDR2: LNHDA and SQIVND (reference sequence). The CDR3 reads CASRTMGRDIF. For the CDR3, the DNA is TGTGCCAGTAGAACTATGGGACGGGACATCTTC.

The CDR3 loop is CASSLGPLSTDTQYF. CDR3 DNA: TGTGCCAGCAGTTTGGGACCTCTAAGCACAGATACGCAGTATTTT. The chain joins TRBV6-5 to TRBJ2-3; D possibly uses TRBD1 or TRBD2 (5 bases each). The length of the CDR3 is 15 residues. V lost 4 bases, J lost 0 bases, and 11 bases lay in between. In germline, CDR1 is MNHEY, CDR2 SVGAGI.

V gene TRBV6-1 combines with J gene TRBJ2-7; TRBD1 might be the D (6 bases). The CDR3 extends over 16 amino acids. V was clipped by 5 bases and J by 2 bases, with 19 bases between them. The germline V gene has CDR1 MNHNS and CDR2 SASEGT. CDR3 region: CASSPPLGTQAYEQYF. CDR3 DNA: TGTGCCAGCAGTCCCCCCCTCGGGACACAGGCCTACGAGCAGTACTTC.